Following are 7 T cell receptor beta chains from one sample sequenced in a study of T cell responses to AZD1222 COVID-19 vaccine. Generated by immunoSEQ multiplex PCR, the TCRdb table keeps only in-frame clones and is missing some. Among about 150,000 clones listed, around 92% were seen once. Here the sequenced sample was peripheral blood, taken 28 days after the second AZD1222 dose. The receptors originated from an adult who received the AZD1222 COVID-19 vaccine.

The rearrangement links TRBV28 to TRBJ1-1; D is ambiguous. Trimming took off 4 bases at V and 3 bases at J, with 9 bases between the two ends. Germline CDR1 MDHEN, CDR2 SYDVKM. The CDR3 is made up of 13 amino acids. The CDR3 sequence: CASSSRTYTEAFF. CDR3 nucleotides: TGTGCCAGCAGTTCGAGGACCTACACTGAAGCTTTCTTT.

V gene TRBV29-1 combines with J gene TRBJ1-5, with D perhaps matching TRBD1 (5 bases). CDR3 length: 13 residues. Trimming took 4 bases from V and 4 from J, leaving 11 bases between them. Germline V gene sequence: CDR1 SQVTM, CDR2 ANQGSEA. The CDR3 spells CSVGWDVNQPQHF. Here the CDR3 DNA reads TGCAGCGTTGGGTGGGACGTAAATCAGCCCCAGCATTTT.

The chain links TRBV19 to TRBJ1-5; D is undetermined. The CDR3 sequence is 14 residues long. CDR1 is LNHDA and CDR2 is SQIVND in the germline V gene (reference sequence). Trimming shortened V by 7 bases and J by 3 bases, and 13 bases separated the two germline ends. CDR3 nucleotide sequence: TGTGCCAGTAATACGGACGGATCCAATCAGCCCCAGCATTTT. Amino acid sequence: CASNTDGSNQPQHF. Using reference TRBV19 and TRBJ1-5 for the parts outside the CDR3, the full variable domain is DGGITQSPKYLFRKEGQNVTLSCEQNLNHDAMYWYRQDPGQGLRLIYYSQIVNDFQKGDIAEGYSVSREKKESFPLTVTSAQKNPTAFYLCASNTDGSNQPQHFGDGTRLSIL.

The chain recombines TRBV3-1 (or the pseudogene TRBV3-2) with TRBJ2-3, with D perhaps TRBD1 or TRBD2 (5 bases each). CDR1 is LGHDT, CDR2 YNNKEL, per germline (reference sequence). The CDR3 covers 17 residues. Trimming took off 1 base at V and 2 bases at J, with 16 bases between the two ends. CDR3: CASSQGNKGSYTDTQYF. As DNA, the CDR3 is TGTGCCAGCAGCCAAGGTAATAAGGGGAGTTACACAGATACGCAGTATTTT.

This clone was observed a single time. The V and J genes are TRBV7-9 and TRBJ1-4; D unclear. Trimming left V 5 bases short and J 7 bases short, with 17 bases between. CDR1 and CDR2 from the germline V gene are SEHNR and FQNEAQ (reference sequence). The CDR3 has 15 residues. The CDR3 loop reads CASSPTPPAGEKLFF. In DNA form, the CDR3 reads TGTGCCAGCAGCCCCACGCCCCCAGCGGGTGAAAAACTGTTTTTT.

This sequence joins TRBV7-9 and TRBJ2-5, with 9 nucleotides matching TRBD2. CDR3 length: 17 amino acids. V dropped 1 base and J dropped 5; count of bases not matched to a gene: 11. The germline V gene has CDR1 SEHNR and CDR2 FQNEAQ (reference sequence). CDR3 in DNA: TGTGCCAGCAGCTTAGGCCTAGCGGGACAAAGGGAGGAGACCCAGTACTTC. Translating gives CASSLGLAGQREETQYF.

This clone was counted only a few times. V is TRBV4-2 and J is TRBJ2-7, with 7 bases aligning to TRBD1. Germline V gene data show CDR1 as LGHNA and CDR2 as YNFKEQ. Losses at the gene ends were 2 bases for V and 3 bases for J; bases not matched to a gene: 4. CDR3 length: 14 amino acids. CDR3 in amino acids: CASSQLGQSYEQYF. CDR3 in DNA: TGTGCCAGCAGCCAATTGGGACAGAGCTACGAGCAGTACTTC.